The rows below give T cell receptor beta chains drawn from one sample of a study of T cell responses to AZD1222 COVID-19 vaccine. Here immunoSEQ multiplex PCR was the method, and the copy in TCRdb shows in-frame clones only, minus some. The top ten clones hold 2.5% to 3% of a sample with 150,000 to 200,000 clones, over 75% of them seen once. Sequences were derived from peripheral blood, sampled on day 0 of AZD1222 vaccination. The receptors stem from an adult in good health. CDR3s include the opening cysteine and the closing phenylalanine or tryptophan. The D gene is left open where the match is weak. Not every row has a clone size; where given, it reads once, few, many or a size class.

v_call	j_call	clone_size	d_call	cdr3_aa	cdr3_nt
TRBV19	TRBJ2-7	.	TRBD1	CASSPHGTGTSYEQYF	TGTGCCAGTAGTCCCCATGGGACAGGGACCTCCTACGAGCAGTACTTC
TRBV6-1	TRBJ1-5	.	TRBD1	CASSEGEDRVQPQHF	TGTGCCAGCAGTGAAGGGGAAGACAGGGTGCAGCCCCAGCATTTT
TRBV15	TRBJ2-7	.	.	CATSRDFRQEQYF	TGTGCCACCAGCAGAGATTTTCGGCAGGAGCAGTACTTC
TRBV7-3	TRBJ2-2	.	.	CASSLSDGELFF	TGTGCCAGCAGCTTAAGTGACGGGGAGCTGTTTTTT
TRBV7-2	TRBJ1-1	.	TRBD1	CASSLDRGLTEAFF	TGTGCCAGCAGCTTAGACAGGGGGCTAACTGAAGCTTTCTTT
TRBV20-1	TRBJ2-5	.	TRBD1	CSASMRQGARETQYF	TGCAGTGCTAGTATGAGACAGGGGGCGCGGGAGACCCAGTACTTC
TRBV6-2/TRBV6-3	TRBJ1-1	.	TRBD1	CASSSRTGDTEAFF	TGTGCCAGCAGTTCCAGGACAGGGGACACTGAAGCTTTCTTT
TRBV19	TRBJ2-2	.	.	CASSTRQRTGELFF	TGTGCCAGTAGTACCCGACAGAGGACCGGGGAGCTGTTTTTT
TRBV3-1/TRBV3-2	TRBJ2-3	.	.	CASTQNLARSGNTQYF	TGTGCCAGCACCCAGAACCTAGCGAGATCGGGTAATACGCAGTATTTT
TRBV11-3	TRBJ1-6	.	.	CASSFPSGTAFQTYNSPLHF	TGTGCCAGCAGCTTTCCCTCGGGAACGGCCTTCCAAACCTATAATTCACCCCTCCACTTT
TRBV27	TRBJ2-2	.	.	CASSAFSANTGELFF	TGTGCCAGCAGTGCTTTCTCCGCGAACACCGGGGAGCTGTTTTTT
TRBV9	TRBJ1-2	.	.	CASSVEGRTANYGYTF	TGTGCCAGCAGCGTAGAAGGCAGGACCGCTAACTATGGCTACACCTTC
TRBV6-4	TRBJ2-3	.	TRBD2	CASSDSGGGAADTQYF	TGTGCCAGCAGTGACTCAGGCGGGGGGGCCGCAGATACGCAGTATTTT
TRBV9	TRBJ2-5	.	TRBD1	CASSVVDRAETQYF	TGTGCCAGCAGCGTAGTGGACAGGGCCGAGACCCAGTACTTC
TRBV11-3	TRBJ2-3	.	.	CASSPSGSTDTQYF	TGTGCCAGCAGCCCTTCGGGTAGCACAGATACGCAGTATTTT
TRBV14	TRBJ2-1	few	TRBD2	CASSQRGGYNEQFF	TGTGCCAGCAGCCAAAGGGGAGGGTACAATGAGCAGTTCTTC
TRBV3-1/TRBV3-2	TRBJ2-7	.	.	CASSQVTYEQYF	TGTGCCAGCAGCCAAGTGACCTACGAGCAGTACTTC
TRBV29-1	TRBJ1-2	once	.	CSVEDSNYGYTF	TGCAGCGTTGAAGACAGTAACTATGGCTACACCTTC
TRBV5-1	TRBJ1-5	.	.	CASSPTTGQPQHF	TGCGCCAGCAGCCCGACAACAGGGCAGCCCCAGCATTTT
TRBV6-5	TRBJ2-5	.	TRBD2	CASSYSMTGGRETQYF	TGTGCCAGCAGTTACTCGATGACGGGGGGGCGAGAGACCCAGTACTTC
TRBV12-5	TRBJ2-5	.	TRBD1	CASGGDRKETQYF	TGTGCTAGTGGCGGGGACAGAAAAGAGACCCAGTACTTC
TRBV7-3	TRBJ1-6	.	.	CASSFRGRDNSPLHF	TGTGCCAGCAGTTTTCGGGGACGGGATAATTCACCCCTCCACTTT
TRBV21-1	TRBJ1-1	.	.	CASIDTPNTEAFF	TGTGCCAGCATCGACACCCCGAACACTGAAGCTTTCTTT
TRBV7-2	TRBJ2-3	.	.	CASSPPRGTFMDTQYF	TGTGCCAGCAGCCCCCCCCGGGGGACCTTTATGGATACGCAGTATTTT
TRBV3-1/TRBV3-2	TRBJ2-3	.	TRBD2	CASSSTSGGLDTQYF	TGTGCCAGCAGCTCGACGAGCGGGGGGTTAGATACGCAGTATTTT
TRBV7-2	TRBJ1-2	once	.	CASSLGVMGPPSF	TGTGCCAGCAGCTTAGGGGTTATGGGCCCCCCGAGCTTC
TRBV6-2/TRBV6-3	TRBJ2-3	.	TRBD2	CASSYGASGPLRTDTQYF	TGTGCCAGCAGTTACGGGGCTAGCGGGCCCTTGAGGACAGATACGCAGTATTTT
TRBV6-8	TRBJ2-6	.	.	CATLKTARDSFSGANVLTF	TGTGCCACCCTAAAGACCGCGCGCGACAGTTTCTCTGGGGCCAACGTCCTGACTTTC
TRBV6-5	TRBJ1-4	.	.	CASSIGGLGAKLFF	TGTGCCAGCAGTATTGGAGGGTTAGGGGCTAAACTGTTTTTT
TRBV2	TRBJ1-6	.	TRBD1	CASRGRTGADSPLHF	TGTGCCAGCAGGGGACGGACAGGGGCGGATTCACCCCTCCACTTT
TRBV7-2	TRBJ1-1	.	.	CASSLSGNTEAFF	TGTGCCAGCAGCTTATCAGGGAACACTGAAGCTTTCTTT
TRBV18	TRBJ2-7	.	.	CASSPRTDSYEQYF	TGTGCCAGCTCACCGCGGACGGACTCCTACGAGCAGTACTTC
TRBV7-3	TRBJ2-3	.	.	CASSLGWGTQYF	TGTGCCAGCAGCTTGGGGTGGGGGACGCAGTATTTT
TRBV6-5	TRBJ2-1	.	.	CASSYEGSSYNEQFF	TGTGCCAGCAGTTACGAGGGGAGCTCCTACAATGAGCAGTTCTTC
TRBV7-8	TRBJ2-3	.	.	CASSPTPTTDTQYF	TGTGCCAGCAGCCCCACCCCCACCACAGATACGCAGTATTTT
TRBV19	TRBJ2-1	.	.	CASSIGRQMRSYNEQFF	TGTGCCAGTAGTATAGGCAGACAGATGAGATCCTACAATGAGCAGTTCTTC
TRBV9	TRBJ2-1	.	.	CASSVRPGTYNEQFF	TGTGCCAGCAGCGTACGGCCAGGGACCTACAATGAGCAGTTCTTC
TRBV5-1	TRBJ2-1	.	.	CASSLTGTFDQQFF	TGCGCCAGCAGCTTAACCGGGACTTTTGACCAGCAGTTCTTC
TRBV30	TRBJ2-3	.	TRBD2	CAWETPRAGFGADTQYF	TGTGCCTGGGAAACCCCTCGAGCGGGGTTCGGGGCAGATACGCAGTATTTT
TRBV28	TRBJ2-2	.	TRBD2	CASTTASTGLGNTGELFF	TGTGCCAGCACCACCGCGAGCACGGGACTAGGGAACACCGGGGAGCTGTTTTTT
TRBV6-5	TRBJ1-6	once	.	CASGRLNSPLHF	TGTGCCAGCGGGCGGTTAAATTCACCCCTCCACTTT
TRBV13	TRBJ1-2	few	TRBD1	CASSLTRDRGGYGYTF	TGTGCCAGCAGCTTAACCCGGGACAGGGGGGGCTATGGCTACACCTTC
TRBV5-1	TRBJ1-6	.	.	CASSLEGPNSPLHF	TGCGCCAGCAGCTTGGAGGGACCTAATTCACCCCTCCACTTT
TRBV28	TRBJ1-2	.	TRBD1	CASATGGYGYTF	TGTGCCAGCGCTACAGGGGGCTATGGCTACACCTTC
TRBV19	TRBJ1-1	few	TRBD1	CASSPFGTVNTEAFF	TGTGCCAGTAGTCCCTTCGGGACAGTAAACACTGAAGCTTTCTTT
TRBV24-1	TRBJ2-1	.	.	CATRGAGSTNEQFF	TGTGCCACCAGGGGGGCCGGTAGCACGAATGAGCAGTTCTTC
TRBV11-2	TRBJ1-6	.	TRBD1	CASSLGTVYNSPLHF	TGTGCCAGCAGCCTCGGGACAGTGTATAATTCACCCCTCCACTTT
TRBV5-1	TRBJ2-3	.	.	CASSLGTGSFTDTQYF	TGCGCCAGCAGCTTGGGTACAGGATCATTCACAGATACGCAGTATTTT
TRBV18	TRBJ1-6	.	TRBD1	CASSPGDSHNSPLHF	TGTGCCAGCTCACCAGGGGACAGTCATAATTCACCCCTCCACTTT
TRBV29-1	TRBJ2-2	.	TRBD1	CSVNRGGELFF	TGCAGCGTGAACAGGGGCGGGGAGCTGTTTTTT
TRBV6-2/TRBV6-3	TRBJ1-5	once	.	CASSYETNSNQPQHF	TGTGCCAGCAGTTACGAGACAAATAGCAATCAGCCCCAGCATTTT
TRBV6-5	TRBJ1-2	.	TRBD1	CASSYSRQGTYGYTF	TGTGCCAGCAGTTACTCGAGACAGGGGACCTATGGCTACACCTTC
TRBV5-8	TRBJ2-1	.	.	CASSFERSYNEQFF	TGTGCCAGCAGCTTTGAGAGGTCCTACAATGAGCAGTTCTTC